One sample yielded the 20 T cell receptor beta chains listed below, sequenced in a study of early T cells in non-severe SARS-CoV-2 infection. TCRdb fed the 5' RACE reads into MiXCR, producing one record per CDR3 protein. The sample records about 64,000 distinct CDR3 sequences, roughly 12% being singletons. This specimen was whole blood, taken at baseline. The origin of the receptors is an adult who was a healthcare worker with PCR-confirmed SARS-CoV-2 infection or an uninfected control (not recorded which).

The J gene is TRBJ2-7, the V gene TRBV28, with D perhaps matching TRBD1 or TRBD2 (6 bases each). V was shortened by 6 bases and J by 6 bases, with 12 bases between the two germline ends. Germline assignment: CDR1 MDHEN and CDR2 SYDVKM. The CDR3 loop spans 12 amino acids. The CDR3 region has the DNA TGTGCCAGCAGCCCCCCGGGGGCCGAGCAGTACTTC. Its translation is CASSPPGAEQYF.

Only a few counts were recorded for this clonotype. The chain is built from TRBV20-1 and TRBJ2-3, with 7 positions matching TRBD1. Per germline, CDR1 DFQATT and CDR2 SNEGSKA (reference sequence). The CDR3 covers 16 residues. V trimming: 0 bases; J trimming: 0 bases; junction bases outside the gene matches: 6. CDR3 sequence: CSARDITGASTDTQYF. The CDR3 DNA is TGCAGTGCTAGAGATATAACAGGGGCTAGCACAGATACGCAGTATTTT.

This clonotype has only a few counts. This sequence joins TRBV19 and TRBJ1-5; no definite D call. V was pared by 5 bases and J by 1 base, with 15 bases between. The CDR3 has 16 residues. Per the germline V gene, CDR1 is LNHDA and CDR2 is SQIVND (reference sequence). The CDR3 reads CASSVQLDGSNQPQHF. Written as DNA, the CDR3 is TGTGCCAGTAGTGTACAGCTGGATGGGAGCAATCAGCCCCAGCATTTT.

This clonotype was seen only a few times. CDR3 sequence reads: CASSLRFPSGASTDTQYF. CDR3 in DNA: TGTGCCAGCAGTTTACGTTTTCCGTCCGGGGCTAGCACAGATACGCAGTATTTT. This chain joins TRBV27 and TRBJ2-3, with D perhaps being TRBD1 or TRBD2 (5 bases each). Trimming pared 2 bases from V and 0 bases from J, leaving 18 bases between. Germline V gives CDR1 MNHEY, CDR2 SMNVEV (reference sequence). This CDR3 has 18 residues.

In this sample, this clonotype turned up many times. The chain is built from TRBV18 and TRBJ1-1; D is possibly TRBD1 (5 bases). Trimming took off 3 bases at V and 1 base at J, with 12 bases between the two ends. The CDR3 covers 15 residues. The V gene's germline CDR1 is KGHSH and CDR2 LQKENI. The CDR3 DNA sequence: TGTGCCAGCTCACCCTCGAGGGACGGGAACACTGAAGCTTTCTTT. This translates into CASSPSRDGNTEAFF.

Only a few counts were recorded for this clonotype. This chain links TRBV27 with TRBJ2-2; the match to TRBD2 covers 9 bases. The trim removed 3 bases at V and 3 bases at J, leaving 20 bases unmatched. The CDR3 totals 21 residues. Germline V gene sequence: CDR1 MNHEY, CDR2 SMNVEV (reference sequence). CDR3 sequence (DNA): TGTGCCAGCAGTTTCTTGGGGACAGAGCCCAGCGGGAGGTGGGACACCGGGGAGCTGTTTTTT. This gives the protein CASSFLGTEPSGRWDTGELFF.

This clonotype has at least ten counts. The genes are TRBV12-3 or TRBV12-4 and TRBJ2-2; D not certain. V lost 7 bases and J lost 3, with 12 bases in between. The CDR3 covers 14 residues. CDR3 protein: CASTPARDTGELFF. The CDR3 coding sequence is TGTGCCAGCACGCCGGCAAGAGACACCGGGGAGCTGTTTTTT.

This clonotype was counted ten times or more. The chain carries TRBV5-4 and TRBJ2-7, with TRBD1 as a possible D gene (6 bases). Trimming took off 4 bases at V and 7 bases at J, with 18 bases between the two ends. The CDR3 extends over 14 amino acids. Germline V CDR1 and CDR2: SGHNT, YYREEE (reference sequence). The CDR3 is CASSQSRGLREQYF. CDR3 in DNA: TGTGCCAGCAGCCAGTCCAGGGGCCTACGAGAGCAGTACTTC.

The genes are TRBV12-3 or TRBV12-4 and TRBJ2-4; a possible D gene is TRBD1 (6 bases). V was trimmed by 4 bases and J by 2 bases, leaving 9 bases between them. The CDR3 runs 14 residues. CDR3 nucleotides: TGTGCCAGCAGTTGGGACATTTCCAAAAACATTCAGTACTTC. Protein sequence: CASSWDISKNIQYF.

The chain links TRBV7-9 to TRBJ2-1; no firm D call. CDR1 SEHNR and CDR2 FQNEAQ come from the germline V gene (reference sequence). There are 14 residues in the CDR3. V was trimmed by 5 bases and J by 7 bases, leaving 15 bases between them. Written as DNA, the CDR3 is TGTGCCAGCAGCCGGCCGGGCCAGGAGAATGAGCAGTTCTTC. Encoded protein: CASSRPGQENEQFF. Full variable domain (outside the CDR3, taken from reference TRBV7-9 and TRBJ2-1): DTGVSQNPRHKITKRGQNVTFRCDPISEHNRLYWYRQTLGQGPEFLTYFQNEAQLEKSRLLSDRFSAERPKGSFSTLEIQRTEQGDSAMYLCASSRPGQENEQFFGPGTRLTVL.

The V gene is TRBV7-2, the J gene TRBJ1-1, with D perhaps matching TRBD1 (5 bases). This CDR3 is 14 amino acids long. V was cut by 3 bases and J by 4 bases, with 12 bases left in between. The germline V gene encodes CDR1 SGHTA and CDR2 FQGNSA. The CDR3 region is CASSFDRRGTEAFF. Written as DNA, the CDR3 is TGTGCCAGCAGCTTTGACAGACGAGGCACTGAAGCTTTCTTT.

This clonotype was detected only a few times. CDR3 DNA: TGTGCCAGCAGCTTCGTATGGGACAGTGCAACTAATGAAAAACTGTTTTTT. It translates to CASSFVWDSATNEKLFF. This chain joins TRBV7-9 and TRBJ1-4; 7 nucleotides line up with TRBD1. This CDR3 has 17 residues. Germline-derived CDR1 and CDR2 are SEHNR and FQNEAQ (reference sequence). V lost 3 bases and J lost 0; bases outside the gene matches: 7. Together with reference TRBV7-9 and TRBJ1-4, the CDR3 gives the full variable domain: DTGVSQNPRHKITKRGQNVTFRCDPISEHNRLYWYRQTLGQGPEFLTYFQNEAQLEKSRLLSDRFSAERPKGSFSTLEIQRTEQGDSAMYLCASSFVWDSATNEKLFFGSGTQLSVL.

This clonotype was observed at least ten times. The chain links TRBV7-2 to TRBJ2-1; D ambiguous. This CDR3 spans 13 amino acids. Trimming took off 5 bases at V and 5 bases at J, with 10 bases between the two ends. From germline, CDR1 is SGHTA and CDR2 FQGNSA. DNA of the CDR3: TGTGCCAGCAGCACCGGCCGTCACAATGAGCAGTTCTTC. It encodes CASSTGRHNEQFF.

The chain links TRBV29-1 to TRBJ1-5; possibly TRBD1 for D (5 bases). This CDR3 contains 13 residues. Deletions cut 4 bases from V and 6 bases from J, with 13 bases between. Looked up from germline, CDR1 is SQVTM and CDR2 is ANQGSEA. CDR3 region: CSVVGGPSQPQHF. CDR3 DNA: TGCAGCGTTGTCGGGGGACCCAGTCAGCCCCAGCATTTT.

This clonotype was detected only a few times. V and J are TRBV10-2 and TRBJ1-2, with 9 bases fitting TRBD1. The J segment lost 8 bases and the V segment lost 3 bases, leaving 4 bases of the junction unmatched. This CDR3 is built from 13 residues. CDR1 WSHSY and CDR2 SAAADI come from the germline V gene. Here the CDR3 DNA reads TGCGCCAGCAGTGACGGGACAGGGCTCGGCTACACCTTC. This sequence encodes CASSDGTGLGYTF.

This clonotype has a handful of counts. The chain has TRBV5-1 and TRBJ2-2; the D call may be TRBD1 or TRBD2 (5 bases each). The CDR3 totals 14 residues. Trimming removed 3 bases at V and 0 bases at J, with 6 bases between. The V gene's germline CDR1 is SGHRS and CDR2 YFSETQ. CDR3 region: CASSWGPNTGELFF. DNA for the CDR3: TGCGCCAGCAGCTGGGGACCGAACACCGGGGAGCTGTTTTTT.

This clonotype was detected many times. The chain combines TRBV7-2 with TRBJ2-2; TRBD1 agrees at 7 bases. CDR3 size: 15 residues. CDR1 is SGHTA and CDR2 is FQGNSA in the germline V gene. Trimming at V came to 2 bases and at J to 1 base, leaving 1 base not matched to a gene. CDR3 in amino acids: CASSLRTGNTGELFF. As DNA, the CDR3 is TGTGCCAGCAGCTTACGGACAGGGAACACCGGGGAGCTGTTTTTT.

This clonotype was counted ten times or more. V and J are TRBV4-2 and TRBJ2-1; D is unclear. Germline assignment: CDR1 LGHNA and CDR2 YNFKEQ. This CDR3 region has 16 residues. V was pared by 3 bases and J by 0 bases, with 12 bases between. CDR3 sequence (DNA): TGTGCCAGCAGCCAGACCCTAACCGGCTCCTACAATGAGCAGTTCTTC. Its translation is CASSQTLTGSYNEQFF.

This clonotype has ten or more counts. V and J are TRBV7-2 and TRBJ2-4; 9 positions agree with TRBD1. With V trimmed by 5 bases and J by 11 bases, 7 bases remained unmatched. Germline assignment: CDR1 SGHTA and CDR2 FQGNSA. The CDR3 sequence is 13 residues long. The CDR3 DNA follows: TGTGCCAGCAGCACAACGGACAGGGGACTTCAGTACTTC. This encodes CASSTTDRGLQYF.

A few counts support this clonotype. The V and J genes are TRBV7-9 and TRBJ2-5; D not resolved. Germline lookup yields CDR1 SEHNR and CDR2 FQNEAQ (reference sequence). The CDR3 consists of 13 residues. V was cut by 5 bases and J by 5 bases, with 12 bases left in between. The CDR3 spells CASSPQRRETQYF. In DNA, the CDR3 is TGTGCCAGCAGCCCCCAACGAAGGGAGACCCAGTACTTC. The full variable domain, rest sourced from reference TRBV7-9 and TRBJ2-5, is DTGVSQNPRHKITKRGQNVTFRCDPISEHNRLYWYRQTLGQGPEFLTYFQNEAQLEKSRLLSDRFSAERPKGSFSTLEIQRTEQGDSAMYLCASSPQRRETQYFGPGTRLLVL.